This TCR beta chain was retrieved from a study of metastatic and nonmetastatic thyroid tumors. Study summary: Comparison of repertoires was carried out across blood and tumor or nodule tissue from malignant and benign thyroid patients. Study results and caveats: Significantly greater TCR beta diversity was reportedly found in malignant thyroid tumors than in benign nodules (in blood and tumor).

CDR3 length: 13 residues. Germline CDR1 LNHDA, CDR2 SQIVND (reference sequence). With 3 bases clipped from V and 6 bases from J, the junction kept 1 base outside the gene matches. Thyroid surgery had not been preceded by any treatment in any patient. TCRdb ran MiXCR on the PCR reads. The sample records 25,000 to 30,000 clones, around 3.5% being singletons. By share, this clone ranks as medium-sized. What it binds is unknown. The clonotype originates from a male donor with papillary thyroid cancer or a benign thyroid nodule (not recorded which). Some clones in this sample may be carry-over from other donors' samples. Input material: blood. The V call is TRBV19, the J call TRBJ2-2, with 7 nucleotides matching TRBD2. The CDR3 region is CASSMGGAGELFF. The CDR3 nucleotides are TGTGCCAGTAGTATGGGAGGGGCCGGGGAGCTGTTTTTT.